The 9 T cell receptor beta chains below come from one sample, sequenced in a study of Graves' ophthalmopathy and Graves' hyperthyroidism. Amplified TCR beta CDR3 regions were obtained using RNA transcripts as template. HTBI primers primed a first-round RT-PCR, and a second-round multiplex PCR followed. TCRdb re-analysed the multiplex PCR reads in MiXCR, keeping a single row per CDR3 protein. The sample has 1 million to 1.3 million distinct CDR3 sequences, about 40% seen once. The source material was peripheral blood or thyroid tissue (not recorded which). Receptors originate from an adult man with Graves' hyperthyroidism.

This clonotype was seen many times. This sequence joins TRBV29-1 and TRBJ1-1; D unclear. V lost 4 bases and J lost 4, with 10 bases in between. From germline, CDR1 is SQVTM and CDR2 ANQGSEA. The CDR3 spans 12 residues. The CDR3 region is CSVGVGITEAFF. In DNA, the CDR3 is TGCAGCGTTGGCGTGGGGATCACTGAAGCTTTCTTT.

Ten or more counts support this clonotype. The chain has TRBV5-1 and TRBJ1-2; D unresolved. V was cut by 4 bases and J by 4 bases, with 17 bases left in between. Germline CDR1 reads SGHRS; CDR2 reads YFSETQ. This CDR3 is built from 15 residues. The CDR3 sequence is CASSPADLNLYGYTF. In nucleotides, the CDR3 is TGCGCCAGCAGCCCGGCGGACCTCAACCTCTATGGCTACACCTTC.

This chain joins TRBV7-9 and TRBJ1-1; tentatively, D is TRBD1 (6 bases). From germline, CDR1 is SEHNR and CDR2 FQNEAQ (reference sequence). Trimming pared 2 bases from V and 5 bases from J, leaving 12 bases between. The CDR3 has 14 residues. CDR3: CASSLFLGATEAFF. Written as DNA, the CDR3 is TGTGCCAGCAGCTTATTTCTGGGGGCTACTGAAGCTTTCTTT.

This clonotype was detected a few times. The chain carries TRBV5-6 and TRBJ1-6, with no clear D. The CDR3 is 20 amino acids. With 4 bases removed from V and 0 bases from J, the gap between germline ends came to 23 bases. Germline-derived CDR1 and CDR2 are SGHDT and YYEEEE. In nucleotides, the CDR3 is TGTGCCAGCAGCCGACGCGGGCCACGAACCACTAGCTCCTATAATTCACCCCTCCACTTT. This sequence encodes CASSRRGPRTTSSYNSPLHF.

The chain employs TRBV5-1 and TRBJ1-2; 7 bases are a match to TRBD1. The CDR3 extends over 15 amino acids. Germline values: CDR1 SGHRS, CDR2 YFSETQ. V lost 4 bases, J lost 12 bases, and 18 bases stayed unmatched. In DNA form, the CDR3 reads TGCGCCAGCAGCCATAGCGGAACAGGGGCCTCTGGAAACACCTTC. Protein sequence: CASSHSGTGASGNTF.

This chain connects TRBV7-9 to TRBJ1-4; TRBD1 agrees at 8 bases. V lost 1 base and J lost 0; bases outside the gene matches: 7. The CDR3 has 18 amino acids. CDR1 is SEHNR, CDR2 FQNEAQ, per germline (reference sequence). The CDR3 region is CASSLGAGGLATNEKLFF. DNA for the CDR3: TGTGCCAGCAGCTTAGGGGCAGGGGGCCTTGCAACTAATGAAAAACTGTTTTTT.

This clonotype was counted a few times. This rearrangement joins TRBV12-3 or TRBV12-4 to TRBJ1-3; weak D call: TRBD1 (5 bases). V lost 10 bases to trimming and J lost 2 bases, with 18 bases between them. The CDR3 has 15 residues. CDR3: CATQALTVAGNTIYF. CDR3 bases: TGTGCCACCCAGGCCCTGACAGTAGCTGGAAACACCATATATTTT.

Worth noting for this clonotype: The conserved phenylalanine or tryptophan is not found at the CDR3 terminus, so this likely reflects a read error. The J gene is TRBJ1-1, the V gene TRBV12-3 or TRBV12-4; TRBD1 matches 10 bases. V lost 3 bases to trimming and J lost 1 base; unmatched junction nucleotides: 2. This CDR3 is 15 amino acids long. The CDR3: CASSLRTGGNTEAFL. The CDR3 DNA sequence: TGTGCCAGCAGTTTGAGGACAGGGGGGAACACTGAAGCTTTCCTT.

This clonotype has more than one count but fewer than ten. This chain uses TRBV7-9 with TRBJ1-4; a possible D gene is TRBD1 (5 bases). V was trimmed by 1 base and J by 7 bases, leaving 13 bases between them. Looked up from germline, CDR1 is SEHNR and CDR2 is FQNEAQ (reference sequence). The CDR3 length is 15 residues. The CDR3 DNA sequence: TGTGCCAGCAGCTTAGAAGGTTTTGGGGGTGAAAAACTGTTTTTT. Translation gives CASSLEGFGGEKLFF. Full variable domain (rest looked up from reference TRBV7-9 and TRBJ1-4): DTGVSQNPRHKITKRGQNVTFRCDPISEHNRLYWYRQTLGQGPEFLTYFQNEAQLEKSRLLSDRFSAERPKGSFSTLEIQRTEQGDSAMYLCASSLEGFGGEKLFFGSGTQLSVL.